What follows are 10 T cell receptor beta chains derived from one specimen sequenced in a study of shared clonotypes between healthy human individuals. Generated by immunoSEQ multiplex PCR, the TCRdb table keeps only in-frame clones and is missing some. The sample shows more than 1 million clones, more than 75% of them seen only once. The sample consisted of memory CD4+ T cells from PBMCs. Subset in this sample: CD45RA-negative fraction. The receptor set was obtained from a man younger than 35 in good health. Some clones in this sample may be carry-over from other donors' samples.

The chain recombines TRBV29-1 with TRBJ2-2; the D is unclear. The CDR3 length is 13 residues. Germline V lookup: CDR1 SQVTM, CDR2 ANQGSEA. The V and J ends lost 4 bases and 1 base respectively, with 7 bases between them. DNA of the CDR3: TGCAGCGTTGCCAGGTGGAACACCGGGGAGCTGTTTTTT. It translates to CSVARWNTGELFF.

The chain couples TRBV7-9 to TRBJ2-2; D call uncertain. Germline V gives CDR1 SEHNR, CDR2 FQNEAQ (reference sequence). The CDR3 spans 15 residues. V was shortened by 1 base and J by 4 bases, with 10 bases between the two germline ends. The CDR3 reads CASSLVARATGELFF. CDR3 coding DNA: TGTGCCAGCAGCTTAGTGGCCAGAGCCACCGGGGAGCTGTTTTTT.

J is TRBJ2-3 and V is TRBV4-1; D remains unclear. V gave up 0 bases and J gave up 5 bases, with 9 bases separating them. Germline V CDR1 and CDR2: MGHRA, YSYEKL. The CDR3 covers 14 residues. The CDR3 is CASSQDHRGDTQYF. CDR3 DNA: TGCGCCAGCAGCCAAGATCATCGCGGAGATACGCAGTATTTT.

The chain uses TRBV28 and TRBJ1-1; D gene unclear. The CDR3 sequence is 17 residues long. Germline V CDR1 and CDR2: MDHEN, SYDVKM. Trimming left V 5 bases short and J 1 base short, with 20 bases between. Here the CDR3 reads CASSLQLRSRENTEAFF. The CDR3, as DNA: TGTGCCAGCAGTCTACAGCTAAGAAGCCGGGAGAACACTGAAGCTTTCTTT.

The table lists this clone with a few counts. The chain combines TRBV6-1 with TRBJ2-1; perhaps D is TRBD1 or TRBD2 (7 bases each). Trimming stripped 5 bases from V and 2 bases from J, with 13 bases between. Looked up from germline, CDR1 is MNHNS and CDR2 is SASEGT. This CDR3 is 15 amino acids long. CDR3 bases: TGTGCCAGCAGTTCGACAGGGAGGGCCTACAATGAGCAGTTCTTC. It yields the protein CASSSTGRAYNEQFF.

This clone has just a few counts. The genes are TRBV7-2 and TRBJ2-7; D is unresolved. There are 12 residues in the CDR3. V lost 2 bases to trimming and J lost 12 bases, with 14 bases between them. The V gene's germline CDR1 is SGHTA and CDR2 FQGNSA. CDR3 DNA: TGTGCCAGCAGCTTAAACAGCCCTGTTCGGTACTTC. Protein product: CASSLNSPVRYF. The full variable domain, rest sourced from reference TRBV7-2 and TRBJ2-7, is GAGVSQSPSNKVTEKGKDVELRCDPISGHTALYWYRQSLGQGLEFLIYFQGNSAPDKSGLPSDRFSAERTGGSVSTLTIQRTQQEDSAVYLCASSLNSPVRYFGPGTRLTVT.

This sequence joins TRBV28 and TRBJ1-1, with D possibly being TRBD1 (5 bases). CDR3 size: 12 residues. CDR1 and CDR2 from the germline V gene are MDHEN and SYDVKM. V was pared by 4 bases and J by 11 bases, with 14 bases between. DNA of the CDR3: TGTGCCAGCAGTTGGGTGGGGGGAGAGGCTTTCTTT. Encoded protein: CASSWVGGEAFF.

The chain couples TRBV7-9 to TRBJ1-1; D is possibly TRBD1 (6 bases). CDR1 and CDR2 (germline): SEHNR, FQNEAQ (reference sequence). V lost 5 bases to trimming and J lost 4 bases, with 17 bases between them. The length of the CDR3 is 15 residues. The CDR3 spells CASSPSLQGSTEAFF. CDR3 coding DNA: TGTGCCAGCAGCCCCTCTTTACAGGGATCCACTGAAGCTTTCTTT.

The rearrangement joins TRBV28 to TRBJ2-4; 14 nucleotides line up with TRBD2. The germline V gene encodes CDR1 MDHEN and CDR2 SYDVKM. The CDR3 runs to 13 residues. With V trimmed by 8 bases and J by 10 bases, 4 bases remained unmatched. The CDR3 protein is CASGTSGRAIQYF. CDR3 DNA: TGTGCCAGCGGGACTAGCGGGAGAGCGATTCAGTACTTC.

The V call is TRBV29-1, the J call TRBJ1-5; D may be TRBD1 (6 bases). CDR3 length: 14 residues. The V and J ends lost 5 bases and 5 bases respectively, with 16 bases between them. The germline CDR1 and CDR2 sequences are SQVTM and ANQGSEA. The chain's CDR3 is CSVTIGQSYQPQHF. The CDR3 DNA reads TGCAGCGTTACCATCGGACAGAGTTATCAGCCCCAGCATTTT.